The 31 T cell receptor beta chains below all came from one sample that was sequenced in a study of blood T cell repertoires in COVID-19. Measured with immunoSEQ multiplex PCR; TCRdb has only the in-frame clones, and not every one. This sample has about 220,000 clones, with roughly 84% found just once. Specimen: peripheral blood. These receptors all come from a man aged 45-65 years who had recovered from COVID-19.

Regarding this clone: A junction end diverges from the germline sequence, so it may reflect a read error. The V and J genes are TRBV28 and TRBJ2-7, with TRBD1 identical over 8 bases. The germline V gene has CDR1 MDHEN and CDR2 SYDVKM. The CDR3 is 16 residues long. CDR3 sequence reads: CASSPLYRDRRYQQYF. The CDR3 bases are TGTGCCAGCAGTCCACTGTACCGGGACAGGCGCTACCAGCAGTACTTC.

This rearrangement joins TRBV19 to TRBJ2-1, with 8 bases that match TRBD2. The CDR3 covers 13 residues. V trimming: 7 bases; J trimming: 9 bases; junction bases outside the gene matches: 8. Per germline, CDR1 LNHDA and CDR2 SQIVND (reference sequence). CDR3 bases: TGTGCCAGTACCAAACGGGGGGGCCTTGAGCAGTTCTTC. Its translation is CASTKRGGLEQFF.

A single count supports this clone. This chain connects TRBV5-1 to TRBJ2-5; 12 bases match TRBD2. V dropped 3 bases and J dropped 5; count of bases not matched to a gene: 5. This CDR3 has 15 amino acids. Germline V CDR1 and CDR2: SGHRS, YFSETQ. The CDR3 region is CASSSTSGSRETQYF. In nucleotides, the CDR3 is TGCGCCAGCAGCTCGACTAGCGGGAGTCGGGAGACCCAGTACTTC.

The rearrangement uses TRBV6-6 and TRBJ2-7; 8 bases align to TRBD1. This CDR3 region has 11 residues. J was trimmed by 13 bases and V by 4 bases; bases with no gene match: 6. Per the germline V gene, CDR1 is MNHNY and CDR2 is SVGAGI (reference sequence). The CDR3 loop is CASSSGQACYF. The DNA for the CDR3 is TGTGCCAGCAGTTCGGGACAGGCGTGTTACTTC.

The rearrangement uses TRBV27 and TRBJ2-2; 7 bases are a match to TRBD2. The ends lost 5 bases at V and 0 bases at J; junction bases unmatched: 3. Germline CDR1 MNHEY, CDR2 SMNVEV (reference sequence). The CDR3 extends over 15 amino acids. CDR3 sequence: CASSPLAANTGELFF. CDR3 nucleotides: TGTGCCAGCAGTCCCCTAGCGGCGAACACCGGGGAGCTGTTTTTT.

The CDR3 protein is CASSMGLAASYEQYF. The CDR3 DNA reads TGTGCCAGCAGCATGGGACTAGCCGCGTCCTACGAGCAGTACTTC. The chain employs TRBV3-1 (or the pseudogene TRBV3-2) and TRBJ2-7; TRBD2 matches at 9 bases. Germline V gene sequence: CDR1 LGHDT, CDR2 YNNKEL (reference sequence). The CDR3 is 15 amino acids. V lost 5 bases to trimming and J lost 1 base; unmatched junction nucleotides: 6.

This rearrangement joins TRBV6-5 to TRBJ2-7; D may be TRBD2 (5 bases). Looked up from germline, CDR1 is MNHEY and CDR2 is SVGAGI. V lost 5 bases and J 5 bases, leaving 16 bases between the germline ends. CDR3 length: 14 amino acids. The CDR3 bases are TGTGCCAGCAGTAACACACCGGGGAGCCACGAGCAGTACTTC. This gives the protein CASSNTPGSHEQYF.

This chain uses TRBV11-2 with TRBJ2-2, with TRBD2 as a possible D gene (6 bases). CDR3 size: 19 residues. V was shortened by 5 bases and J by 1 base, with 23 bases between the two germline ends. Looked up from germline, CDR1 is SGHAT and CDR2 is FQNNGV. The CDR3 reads CASSRTNSGPRMNTGELFF. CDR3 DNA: TGTGCCAGCAGCCGCACCAATAGCGGACCCCGAATGAACACCGGGGAGCTGTTTTTT.

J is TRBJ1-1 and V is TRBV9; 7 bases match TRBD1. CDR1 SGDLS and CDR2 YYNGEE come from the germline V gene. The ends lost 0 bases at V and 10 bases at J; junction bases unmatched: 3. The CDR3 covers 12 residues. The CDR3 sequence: CASSVGAGGAFF. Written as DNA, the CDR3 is TGTGCCAGCAGCGTAGGAGCAGGGGGAGCTTTCTTT.

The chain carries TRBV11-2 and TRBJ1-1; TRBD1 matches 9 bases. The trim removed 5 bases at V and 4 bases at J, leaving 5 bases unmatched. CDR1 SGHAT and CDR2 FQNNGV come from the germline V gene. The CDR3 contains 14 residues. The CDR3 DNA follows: TGTGCCAGCAGCGCTTACAGGGGGCGCACTGAAGCTTTCTTT. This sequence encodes CASSAYRGRTEAFF.

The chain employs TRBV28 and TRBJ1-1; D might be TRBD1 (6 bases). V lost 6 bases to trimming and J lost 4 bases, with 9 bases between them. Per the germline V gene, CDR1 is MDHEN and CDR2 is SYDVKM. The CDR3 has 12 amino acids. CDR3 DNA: TGTGCCAGCAGAACAGGGTTCACTGAAGCTTTCTTT. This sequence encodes CASRTGFTEAFF.

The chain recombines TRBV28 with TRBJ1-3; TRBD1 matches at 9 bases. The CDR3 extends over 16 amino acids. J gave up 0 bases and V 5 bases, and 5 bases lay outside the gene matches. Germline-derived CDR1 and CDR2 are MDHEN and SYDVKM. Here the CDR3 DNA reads TGTGCCAGCAGTACACTGGACAGGGGCTCTGGAAACACCATATATTTT. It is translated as CASSTLDRGSGNTIYF.

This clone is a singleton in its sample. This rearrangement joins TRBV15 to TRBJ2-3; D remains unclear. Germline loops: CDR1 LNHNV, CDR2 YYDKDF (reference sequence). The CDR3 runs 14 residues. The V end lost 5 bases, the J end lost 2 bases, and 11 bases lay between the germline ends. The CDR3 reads CATSFQLTTDTQYF. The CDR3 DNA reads TGTGCCACCAGCTTTCAACTAACCACAGATACGCAGTATTTT.

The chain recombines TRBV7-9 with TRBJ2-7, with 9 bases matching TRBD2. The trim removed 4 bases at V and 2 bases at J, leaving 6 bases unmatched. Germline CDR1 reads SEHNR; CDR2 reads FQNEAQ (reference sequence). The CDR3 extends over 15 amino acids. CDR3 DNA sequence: TGTGCCAGCAGCTCGTGGGGCGGGAGGGCCTACGAGCAGTACTTC. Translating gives CASSSWGGRAYEQYF.

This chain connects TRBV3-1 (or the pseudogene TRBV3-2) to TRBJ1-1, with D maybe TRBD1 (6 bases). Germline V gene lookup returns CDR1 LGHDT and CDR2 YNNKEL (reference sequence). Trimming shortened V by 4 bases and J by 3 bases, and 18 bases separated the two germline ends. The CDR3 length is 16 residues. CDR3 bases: TGTGCCAGCAGCCGCATCGCCTCGGGACAATACACTGAAGCTTTCTTT. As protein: CASSRIASGQYTEAFF.

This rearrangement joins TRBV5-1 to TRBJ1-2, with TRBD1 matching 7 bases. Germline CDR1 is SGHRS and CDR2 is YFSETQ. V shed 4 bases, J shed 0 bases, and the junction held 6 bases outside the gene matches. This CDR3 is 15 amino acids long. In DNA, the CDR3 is TGCGCCAGCAGCGAGACAGGGCCGGCTAACTATGGCTACACCTTC. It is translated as CASSETGPANYGYTF.

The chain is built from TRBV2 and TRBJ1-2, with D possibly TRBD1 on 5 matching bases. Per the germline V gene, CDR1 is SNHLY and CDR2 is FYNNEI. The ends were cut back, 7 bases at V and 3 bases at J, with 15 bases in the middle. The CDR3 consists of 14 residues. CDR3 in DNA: TGTGCCAGCATTCAGACTCAGGGCCACTATGGCTACACCTTC. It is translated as CASIQTQGHYGYTF.

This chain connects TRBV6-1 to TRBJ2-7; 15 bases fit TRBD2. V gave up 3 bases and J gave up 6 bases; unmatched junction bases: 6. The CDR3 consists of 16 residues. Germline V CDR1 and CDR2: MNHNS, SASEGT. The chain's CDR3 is CASSEARTSGRAEQYF. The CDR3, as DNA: TGTGCCAGCAGTGAGGCCCGGACTAGCGGGAGGGCCGAGCAGTACTTC.

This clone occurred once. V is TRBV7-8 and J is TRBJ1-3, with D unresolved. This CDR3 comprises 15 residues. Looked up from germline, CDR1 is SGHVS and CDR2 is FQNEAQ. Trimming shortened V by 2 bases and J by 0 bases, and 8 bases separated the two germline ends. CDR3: CASSLLGFSGNTIYF. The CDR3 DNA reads TGTGCCAGCAGCTTACTCGGGTTCTCTGGAAACACCATATATTTT.

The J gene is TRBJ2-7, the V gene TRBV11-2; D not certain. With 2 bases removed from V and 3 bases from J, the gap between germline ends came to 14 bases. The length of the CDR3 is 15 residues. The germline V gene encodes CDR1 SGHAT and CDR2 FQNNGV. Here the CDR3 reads CASSLFDGLYYEQYF. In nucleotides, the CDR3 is TGTGCCAGCAGCTTATTCGACGGGTTATACTACGAGCAGTACTTC.

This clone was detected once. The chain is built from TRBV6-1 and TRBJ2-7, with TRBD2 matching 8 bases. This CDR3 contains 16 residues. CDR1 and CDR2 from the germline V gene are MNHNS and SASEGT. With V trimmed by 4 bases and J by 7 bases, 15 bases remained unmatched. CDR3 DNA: TGTGCCAGCAGTGGGGTTCTCGGGGGACTAGGGGTTGAGCAGTACTTC. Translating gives CASSGVLGGLGVEQYF.

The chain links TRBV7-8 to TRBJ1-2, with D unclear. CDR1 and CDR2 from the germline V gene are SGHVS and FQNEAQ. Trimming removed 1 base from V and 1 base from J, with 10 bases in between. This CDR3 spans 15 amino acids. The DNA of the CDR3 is TGTGCCAGCAGCTTAGGTCCTGAGGGTAACTATGGCTACACCTTC. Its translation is CASSLGPEGNYGYTF.

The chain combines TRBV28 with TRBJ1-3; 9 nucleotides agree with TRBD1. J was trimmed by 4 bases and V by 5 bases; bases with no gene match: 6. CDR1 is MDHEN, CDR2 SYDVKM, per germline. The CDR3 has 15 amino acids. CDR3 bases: TGTGCCAGCAGTACTACAGGGGGCTCCGGAAACACCATATATTTT. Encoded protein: CASSTTGGSGNTIYF.

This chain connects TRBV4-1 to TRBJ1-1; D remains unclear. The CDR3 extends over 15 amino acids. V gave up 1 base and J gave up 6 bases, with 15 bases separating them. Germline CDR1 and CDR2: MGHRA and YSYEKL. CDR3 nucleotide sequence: TGCGCCAGCAGCCAAGTCGGAGGGTTGAGCTCTGAAGCTTTCTTT. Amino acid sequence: CASSQVGGLSSEAFF.

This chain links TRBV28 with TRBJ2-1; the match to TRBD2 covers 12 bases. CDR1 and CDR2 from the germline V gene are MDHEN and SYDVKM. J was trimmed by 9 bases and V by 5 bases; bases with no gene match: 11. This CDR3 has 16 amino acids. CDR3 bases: TGTGCCAGCAGTCCCTATAGACTAGCGGGAGCCAGTGAGCAGTTCTTC. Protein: CASSPYRLAGASEQFF. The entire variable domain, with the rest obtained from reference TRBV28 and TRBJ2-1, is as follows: DVKVTQSSRYLVKRTGEKVFLECVQDMDHENMFWYRQDPGLGLRLIYFSYDVKMKEKGDIPEGYSVSREKKERFSLILESASTNQTSMYLCASSPYRLAGASEQFFGPGTRLTVL.

This CDR3 reads CASRQGQVQPQHF. CDR3 coding DNA: TGTGCCAGCAGGCAGGGACAGGTCCAGCCCCAGCATTTT. V and J are TRBV6-5 and TRBJ1-5, with 8 bases identical to TRBD1. Germline V gene lookup returns CDR1 MNHEY and CDR2 SVGAGI. The trim removed 6 bases at V and 7 bases at J, leaving 5 bases unmatched. The CDR3 has 13 amino acids.

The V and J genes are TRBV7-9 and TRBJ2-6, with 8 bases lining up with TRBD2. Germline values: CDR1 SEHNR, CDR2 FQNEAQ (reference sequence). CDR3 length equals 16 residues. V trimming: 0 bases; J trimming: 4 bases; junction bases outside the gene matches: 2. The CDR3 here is CASSLARGAGANVLTF. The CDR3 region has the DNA TGTGCCAGCAGCTTAGCGCGGGGGGCCGGGGCCAACGTCCTGACTTTC.

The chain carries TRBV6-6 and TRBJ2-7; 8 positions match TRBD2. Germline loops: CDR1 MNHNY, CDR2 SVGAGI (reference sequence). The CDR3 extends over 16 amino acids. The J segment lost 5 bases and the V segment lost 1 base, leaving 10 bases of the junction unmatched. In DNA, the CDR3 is TGTGCCAGCAGTTACTACTTAGCGGGAATAAGGCACGAGCAGTACTTC. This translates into CASSYYLAGIRHEQYF.

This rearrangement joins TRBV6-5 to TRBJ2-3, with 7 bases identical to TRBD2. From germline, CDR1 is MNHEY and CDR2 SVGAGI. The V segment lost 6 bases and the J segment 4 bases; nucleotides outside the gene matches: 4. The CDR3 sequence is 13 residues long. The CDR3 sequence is CASRRTSSDTQYF. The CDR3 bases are TGTGCCAGCAGGCGGACTAGTTCAGATACGCAGTATTTT.

This CDR3 reads CSVEGLAGGSVTNEQFF. The DNA of the CDR3 is TGCAGCGTTGAAGGACTAGCGGGAGGATCCGTAACGAATGAGCAGTTCTTC. This chain links TRBV29-1 with TRBJ2-1; 13 nucleotides line up with TRBD2. V shed 1 base, J shed 7 bases, and the junction held 10 bases outside the gene matches. The CDR3 sequence is 17 residues long. Germline V lookup: CDR1 SQVTM, CDR2 ANQGSEA.

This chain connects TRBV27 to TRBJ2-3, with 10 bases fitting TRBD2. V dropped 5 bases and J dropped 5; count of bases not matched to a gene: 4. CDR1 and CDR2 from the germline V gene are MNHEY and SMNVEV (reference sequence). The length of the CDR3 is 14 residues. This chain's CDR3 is CASSLRLAGDTQYF. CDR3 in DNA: TGTGCCAGCAGTCTTAGACTAGCGGGAGATACGCAGTATTTT.